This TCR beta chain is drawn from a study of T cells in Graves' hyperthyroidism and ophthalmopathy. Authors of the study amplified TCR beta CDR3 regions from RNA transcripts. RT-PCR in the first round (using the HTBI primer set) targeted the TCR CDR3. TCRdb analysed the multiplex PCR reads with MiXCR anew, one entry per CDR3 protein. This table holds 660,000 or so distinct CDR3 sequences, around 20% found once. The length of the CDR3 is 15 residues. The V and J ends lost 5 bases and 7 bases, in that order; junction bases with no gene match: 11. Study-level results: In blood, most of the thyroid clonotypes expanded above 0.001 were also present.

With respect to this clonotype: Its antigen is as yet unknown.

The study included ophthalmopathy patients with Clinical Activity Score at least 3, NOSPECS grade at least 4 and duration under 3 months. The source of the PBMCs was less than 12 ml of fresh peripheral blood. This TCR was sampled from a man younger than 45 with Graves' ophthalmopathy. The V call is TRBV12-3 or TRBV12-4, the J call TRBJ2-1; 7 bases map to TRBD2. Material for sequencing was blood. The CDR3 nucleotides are TGTGCCAGCAGTCCAACAGCGGGATTGGCAAATGAGCAGTTCTTC. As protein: CASSPTAGLANEQFF.